Listed below are T cell receptor beta chains from one sample, sequenced in a study of blood T cell repertoires in COVID-19. The table came from immunoSEQ multiplex PCR; TCRdb's copy has only in-frame clones and leaves some out. The sample consists of about 130,000 clones, about 92% of them appearing once. The sequenced sample was peripheral blood. These receptors all stem from a man aged 45-65 years with active COVID-19. CDR3s include the opening cysteine and the closing phenylalanine or tryptophan. D genes are given only for firm matches. Clone size, where shown, is once, few, many, or a class for clones that have expanded.

D,V,size,J,length,DNA,CDR3
-,TRBV19,-,TRBJ1-5,15,TGTGCCAGTAGTATAGGCGGCCAGAGCAATCAGCCCCAGCATTTT,CASSIGGQSNQPQHF
-,TRBV3-1/TRBV3-2,-,TRBJ2-2,14,TGTGCCAGCAGCCCCCTCCGGGTAGGTGGGGAGCTGTTTTTT,CASSPLRVGGELFF
TRBD1,TRBV3-1/TRBV3-2,-,TRBJ1-1,14,TGTGCCAGCACCCGACAGGGCTTGAACACTGAAGCTTTCTTT,CASTRQGLNTEAFF
-,TRBV9,-,TRBJ2-2,15,TGTGCCAGCAGCTCCCGAGCGACCGACACCGGGGAGCTGTTTTTT,CASSSRATDTGELFF
TRBD2,TRBV4-1,-,TRBJ2-2,14,TGCGCCAGCAGCGCATGGACTAGCCCCGGGGAGCTGTTTTTT,CASSAWTSPGELFF
-,TRBV6-1,-,TRBJ1-2,13,TGTGCCAGCAGGGAAGCGTCTTACTATGGCTACACCTTC,CASREASYYGYTF
-,TRBV12-5,-,TRBJ2-1,18,TGTGCTAGTGACGCTCGAACCCGGCGGCTTCTCCGCTACAATGAGCAGTTCTTC,CASDARTRRLLRYNEQFF
-,TRBV6-5,-,TRBJ1-3,15,TGTGCCAGCAGTTACGACGGGAGCTCTGGAAACACCATATATTTT,CASSYDGSSGNTIYF
TRBD2,TRBV3-1/TRBV3-2,-,TRBJ2-5,17,TGTGCCAGCAGCCAAGTCCGAGGACTAGCGGGAGTGGAGACCCAGTACTTC,CASSQVRGLAGVETQYF
-,TRBV28,-,TRBJ1-2,13,TGTGCCAGCGGCAGGGTTCTTGGCTATGGCTACACCTTC,CASGRVLGYGYTF
TRBD1,TRBV7-9,-,TRBJ2-1,15,TGTGCCAGCAGCCCCCAGAAGGACAGGGGGTATGAGCAGTTCTTC,CASSPQKDRGYEQFF
-,TRBV5-1,-,TRBJ2-2,12,TGCGCCAGCAGCTTTGGACAGGGGGAGCTGTTTTTT,CASSFGQGELFF
-,TRBV5-4,-,TRBJ1-2,14,TGTGCCAGCAGCTCGGGGACACTTAACTATGGCTACACCTTC,CASSSGTLNYGYTF
TRBD2,TRBV5-6,-,TRBJ2-3,14,TGTGCCAGCAGCTTGGCAGCGGGGACAGATACGCAGTATTTT,CASSLAAGTDTQYF
TRBD1,TRBV6-5,-,TRBJ1-4,15,TGTGCCAGCAGGGATGCCGGGACAGGGTTTGAAAAACTGTTTTTT,CASRDAGTGFEKLFF
TRBD1,TRBV4-1,-,TRBJ1-1,13,TGCGCCTGCGGACAGGGAGGGAGCACTGAAGCTTTCTTT,CACGQGGSTEAFF
TRBD1,TRBV29-1,-,TRBJ2-1,15,TGCAGCGTTGAAGACAGGGGGAGCTCCTACAATGAGCAGTTCTTC,CSVEDRGSSYNEQFF
TRBD1,TRBV18,few,TRBJ1-6,16,TGTGCCAGCTCACGGGACAGCCAAGGCAGTAATTCACCCCTCCACTTT,CASSRDSQGSNSPLHF
-,TRBV11-3,-,TRBJ2-1,13,TGTGCCAGCAGCATAGGGCCCTACAATGAGCAGTTCTTC,CASSIGPYNEQFF
TRBD2,TRBV7-6,-,TRBJ2-3,15,TGTGCCAGCAGTCCTCGACTAGCGGGGACAGATACGCAGTATTTT,CASSPRLAGTDTQYF
-,TRBV9,-,TRBJ2-6,18,TGTGCCAGCAGCCCGAAACAAGTGGGCTCCTCTGGGGCCAACGTCCTGACTTTC,CASSPKQVGSSGANVLTF
TRBD1,TRBV5-4,-,TRBJ2-2,18,TGTGCCAGCAGCTCCCCGGGACAGGGGGCGTCGAACACCGGGGAGCTGTTTTTT,CASSSPGQGASNTGELFF
TRBD1,TRBV6-5,-,TRBJ1-1,16,TGTGCCAGCAGTTACGGCAGAGGGGGCAGGAACACTGAAGCTTTCTTT,CASSYGRGGRNTEAFF
TRBD1,TRBV10-1,few,TRBJ1-6,13,TGCGCCAGTTCACAGGGGAATAATTCACCCCTCCACTTT,CASSQGNNSPLHF
TRBD1,TRBV5-1,-,TRBJ2-5,14,TGCGCCAGCAGCTTGGAGACAGGGGACAAGACCCAGTACTTC,CASSLETGDKTQYF
-,TRBV3-1/TRBV3-2,-,TRBJ2-7,15,TGTGCCAGCAGCCAAGAGGGGGCTCGAGTTTCAAAAGAGTACTTC,CASSQEGARVSKEYF
TRBD1,TRBV2,-,TRBJ1-1,14,TGTGCCAGCAGTGACCAGGGGGTTTTACCTGAAGCTTTCTTT,CASSDQGVLPEAFF